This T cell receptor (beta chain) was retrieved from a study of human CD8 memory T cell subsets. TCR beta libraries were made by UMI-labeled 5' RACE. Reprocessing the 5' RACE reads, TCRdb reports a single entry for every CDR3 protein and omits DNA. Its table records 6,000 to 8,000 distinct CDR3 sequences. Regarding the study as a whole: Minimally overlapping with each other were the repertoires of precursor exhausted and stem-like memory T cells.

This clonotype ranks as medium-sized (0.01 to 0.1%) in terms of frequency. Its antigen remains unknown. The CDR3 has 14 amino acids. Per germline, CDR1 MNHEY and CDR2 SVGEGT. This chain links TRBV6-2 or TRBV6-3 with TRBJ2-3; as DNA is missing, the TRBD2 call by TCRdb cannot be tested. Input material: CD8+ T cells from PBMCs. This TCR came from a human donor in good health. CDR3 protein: CASGTLARTDTQYF.